This T cell receptor (beta chain) was retrieved from a study of shared clonotypes between healthy human individuals. Turning to this clone: Its matching antigen is unknown.

Here immunoSEQ multiplex PCR was the method, and the copy in TCRdb shows in-frame clones only, minus some. The sample yields about 1 million clones, about 80% seen once. Partitioning of CD4+ cells yielded a CD45RA+ naive subset and a CD45RA-negative memory subset. The germline V gene encodes CDR1 MGHDK and CDR2 SYGVNS. V was clipped by 5 bases and J by 6 bases, with 11 bases between them. The length of the CDR3 is 12 residues. Findings and limits, study-wide: Shared across four donors were about 4.6% of the naive CD4 clonotypes. Clonotype sharing among the donors was expected to vary with sequencing depth. Some clonotypes were shared by all four sorted-subset donors, while others were not shared. The non-shared ones had lower generation probabilities than the shared ones.

The chain links TRBV25-1 to TRBJ2-7, with D possibly being TRBD1 (6 bases). Sequenced input: memory CD4+ T cells sorted from blood. Specified subset: CD45RA-negative fraction. The clonotype comes from a man between 18 and 35 years old in good health. The CDR3 DNA follows: TGTGCCAGCAGTCATACAGGGAGCGAGCAGTACTTC. Translation gives CASSHTGSEQYF.